The clone carrying this T cell receptor beta chain was recorded at least ten times. Its target is unknown. The sample is drawn from a study of CD8 T cells in ankylosing spondylitis. Preparation of TCR beta libraries was done by quantitative 5'-RACE with molecular barcodes. Via MiXCR, TCRdb re-called the 5' RACE reads, giving one row per CDR3 protein. The table has around 130,000 distinct CDR3 sequences, roughly 15% seen once. Study-level points and caveats: Disease-linked clones were found to be CD8+ and relatively rare in peripheral blood.

The germline gives CDR1 GTSNPN, CDR2 SVGIG (reference sequence). The V end was cut by 2 bases, the J end by 1 base, with 8 bases between. The CDR3 is 13 residues long. Source material: blood, either unsorted or a sorted T cell fraction (not recorded which). The TCR sequence derives from a female donor with ankylosing spondylitis or in good health (not recorded which). The V gene is TRBV30, the J gene TRBJ1-1; D is undetermined. CDR3 residues: CAWSIDGNTEAFF. In nucleotides, the CDR3 is TGTGCCTGGAGTATAGACGGGAACACTGAAGCTTTCTTT.